This entry lists 18 T cell receptor beta chains sequenced from one sample in a study of CD8 T cells in ankylosing spondylitis. Study-wide points: Typical of ankylosing spondylitis blood, it appeared, was a TCR beta motif of eight highly homologous variants.

From the 5' RACE reads, TCRdb called clonotypes with MiXCR, one entry per CDR3 protein. The table has roughly 220,000 distinct CDR3 sequences, around 17% seen once; the top ten hold roughly 42%. These receptors' antigens are unknown. Sequencing was carried out using blood, either unsorted or a sorted T cell fraction (not recorded which). These receptors were obtained from a male donor with ankylosing spondylitis.

This clonotype appeared a single time. This rearrangement joins TRBV30 to TRBJ2-5; 10 bases agree with TRBD1. Germline-derived CDR1 and CDR2 are GTSNPN and SVGIG (reference sequence). V gave up 4 bases and J gave up 5 bases; unmatched junction bases: 7. There are 14 residues in the CDR3. The chain's CDR3 is CAWNSGQGLETQYF. DNA for the CDR3: TGTGCCTGGAACTCGGGACAGGGGTTGGAGACCCAGTACTTC.

In its sample, this clonotype was seen a few times. The gene calls are TRBV7-2 and TRBJ1-4, with a tentative D call TRBD1 (5 bases). Trimming shortened V by 9 bases and J by 12 bases, and 14 bases separated the two germline ends. Germline-derived CDR1 and CDR2 are SGHTA and FQGNSA. This CDR3 spans 11 amino acids. The CDR3 region has the DNA TGTGCCAGTAGTGCCGGAGGGGAACTGTTTTTT. This gives the protein CASSAGGELFF.

J is TRBJ2-1 and V is TRBV12-3 or TRBV12-4; 12 bases agree with TRBD2. V gave up 1 base and J gave up 2 bases; unmatched junction bases: 6. The CDR3 totals 18 residues. This CDR3 reads CASSLGLAGGVAYNEQFF. CDR3 bases: TGTGCCAGCAGTTTAGGGCTAGCGGGAGGGGTGGCCTACAATGAGCAGTTCTTC.

This clonotype was recorded many times. This sequence joins TRBV5-1 and TRBJ1-1, with 8 bases matching TRBD1. CDR3 length equals 14 residues. Germline CDR1 SGHRS, CDR2 YFSETQ. Unmatched junction bases numbered 6, after V lost 4 bases and J lost 4 bases. The CDR3 reads CASSPFTGGTEAFF. The DNA of the CDR3 is TGCGCCAGCAGCCCTTTTACAGGGGGCACTGAAGCTTTCTTT.

The sample holds a few counts of this clonotype. The genes are TRBV12-3 or TRBV12-4 and TRBJ1-3, with 7 bases fitting TRBD1. The J segment lost 2 bases and the V segment lost 3 bases, leaving 4 bases of the junction unmatched. The CDR3 is 15 residues long. CDR3 in DNA: TGTGCCAGCAGTTTGCAGGGGGTTGCTGGAAACACCATATATTTT. The encoded protein is CASSLQGVAGNTIYF.

V usage is TRBV15 and J usage is TRBJ2-2, with 9 positions matching TRBD1. CDR1 and CDR2 (germline): LNHNV, YYDKDF (reference sequence). Trimming removed 4 bases from V and 7 bases from J; junction bases left unmatched: 7. This CDR3 spans 15 amino acids. The CDR3 region has the DNA TGTGCCACCAGCAACAGACAGGGGGGTATCGGGGAGCTGTTTTTT. It yields the protein CATSNRQGGIGELFF.

This clonotype was observed a handful of times. This chain joins TRBV20-1 and TRBJ2-1; no definite D call. The germline V and J ends were trimmed by 7 bases and 2 bases, with 12 bases remaining between them. Germline assignment: CDR1 DFQATT and CDR2 SNEGSKA (reference sequence). The CDR3 is 13 residues long. CDR3 nucleotides: TGCAGTGGGCGCGTGCGGACCTACAATGAGCAGTTCTTC. Amino acid sequence: CSGRVRTYNEQFF.

The chain recombines TRBV6-1 with TRBJ1-5; the D is unclear. Germline V lookup: CDR1 MNHNS, CDR2 SASEGT. This CDR3 is 16 amino acids long. The V end lost 1 base, the J end lost 3 bases, and 13 bases lay between the germline ends. The CDR3 nucleotides are TGTGCCAGCAGTGAAGAGGTTTGGGCAGACAATCAGCCCCAGCATTTT. Its translation: CASSEEVWADNQPQHF.

This clonotype occurred a few times. The chain employs TRBV6-1 and TRBJ1-4; tentative D call: TRBD1 (5 bases). The CDR3 extends over 14 amino acids. Germline CDR1 MNHNS, CDR2 SASEGT. V lost 2 bases and J 8 bases, leaving 12 bases between the germline ends. Written as DNA, the CDR3 is TGTGCCAGCAGTGAACCCGCGGGGGACGAAAAACTGTTTTTT. It is translated as CASSEPAGDEKLFF.

J is TRBJ2-1 and V is TRBV3-1; 9 bases map to TRBD2. The CDR3 sequence is 21 residues long. Losses at the gene ends were 0 bases for V and 7 bases for J; bases not matched to a gene: 22. Germline loops: CDR1 LGHDT, CDR2 YNNKEL (reference sequence). CDR3 nucleotides: TGTGCCAGCAGCCAAGATCTGTGGAGCAATAGCGGGAGATCGTGGGGTAATGAGCAGTTCTTC. Amino acid sequence: CASSQDLWSNSGRSWGNEQFF.

The V call is TRBV27, the J call TRBJ2-7, with 9 positions matching TRBD2. The CDR3 contains 15 residues. V lost 4 bases to trimming and J lost 3 bases; unmatched junction nucleotides: 7. The germline V gene encodes CDR1 MNHEY and CDR2 SMNVEV (reference sequence). The DNA for the CDR3 is TGTGCCAGCAGTTCCCTGACTAGCGGAGTCTACGAGCAGTACTTC. Translating it yields CASSSLTSGVYEQYF.

The chain uses TRBV11-2 and TRBJ1-1, with D possibly TRBD1 on 5 matching bases. The V gene lost 1 base and the J gene lost 6 bases, with 12 bases spanning the gap. Germline CDR1 and CDR2: SGHAT and FQNNGV. The CDR3 runs to 14 residues. In nucleotides, the CDR3 is TGTGCCAGCAGCTTAGGTGGAGGGGTTGCTGAAGCTTTCTTT. Translation: CASSLGGGVAEAFF.

V is TRBV20-1 and J is TRBJ2-1, with 7 nucleotides matching TRBD2. The CDR3 covers 14 residues. Germline CDR1 reads DFQATT; CDR2 reads SNEGSKA (reference sequence). Losses at the gene ends were 1 base for V and 7 bases for J; bases not matched to a gene: 7. Written as DNA, the CDR3 is TGCAGTGCTAGAGCGGGGGGTACAGGAAATGAGCAGTTCTTC. It encodes CSARAGGTGNEQFF.

This clonotype was seen a few times. The chain has TRBV12-3 or TRBV12-4 and TRBJ2-7; 11 bases line up with TRBD2. J lost 3 bases, V lost 5 bases, and 9 bases had no gene match. CDR3 length equals 16 residues. CDR3 region: CASSTSLAGDNYEQYF. The CDR3 DNA is TGTGCCAGCAGTACCTCACTAGCGGGAGACAACTACGAGCAGTACTTC.

This clonotype was detected a few times. The chain employs TRBV7-8 and TRBJ2-2; 7 nucleotides agree with TRBD2. The CDR3 sequence is 17 residues long. From germline, CDR1 is SGHVS and CDR2 FQNEAQ. The V gene end was trimmed by 3 bases and the J gene end by 3 bases; junction bases not matched to a gene: 10. The chain's CDR3 is CASSFHGGGPDTGELFF. The CDR3 bases are TGTGCCAGCAGCTTTCACGGGGGAGGGCCGGACACCGGGGAGCTGTTTTTT.

This chain connects TRBV7-8 to TRBJ1-4, with no clear D. V lost 0 bases and J lost 8, with 13 bases in between. CDR1 and CDR2 (germline): SGHVS, FQNEAQ. The CDR3 runs 15 residues. CDR3: CASSLAYQDLEKLFF. The CDR3 nucleotides are TGTGCCAGCAGCTTAGCGTATCAGGACCTAGAAAAACTGTTTTTT. Full variable domain (outside the CDR3, taken from reference TRBV7-8 and TRBJ1-4): GAGVSQSPRYKVAKRGQDVALRCDPISGHVSLFWYQQALGQGPEFLTYFQNEAQLDKSGLPSDRFFAERPEGSVSTLKIQRTQQEDSAVYLCASSLAYQDLEKLFFGSGTQLSVL.

The table lists this clonotype with a few counts. The chain carries TRBV7-9 and TRBJ2-2; D gene uncertain. Germline CDR1 is SEHNR and CDR2 is FQNEAQ (reference sequence). The V end was cut by 4 bases, the J end by 6 bases, with 9 bases between. This CDR3 contains 13 residues. The CDR3 spells CASSSIDAGELFF. CDR3 sequence (DNA): TGTGCCAGCAGCTCGATAGATGCCGGGGAGCTGTTTTTT.

The chain joins TRBV27 to TRBJ2-7; possibly TRBD2 for D (8 bases). Germline V gives CDR1 MNHEY, CDR2 SMNVEV (reference sequence). The CDR3 is 13 amino acids. The V end was cut by 5 bases, the J end by 6 bases, with 14 bases between. For the CDR3, the DNA is TGTGCCAGCAGTATCCGGGAGGGGGCCGAGCAGTACTTC. Translated: CASSIREGAEQYF.